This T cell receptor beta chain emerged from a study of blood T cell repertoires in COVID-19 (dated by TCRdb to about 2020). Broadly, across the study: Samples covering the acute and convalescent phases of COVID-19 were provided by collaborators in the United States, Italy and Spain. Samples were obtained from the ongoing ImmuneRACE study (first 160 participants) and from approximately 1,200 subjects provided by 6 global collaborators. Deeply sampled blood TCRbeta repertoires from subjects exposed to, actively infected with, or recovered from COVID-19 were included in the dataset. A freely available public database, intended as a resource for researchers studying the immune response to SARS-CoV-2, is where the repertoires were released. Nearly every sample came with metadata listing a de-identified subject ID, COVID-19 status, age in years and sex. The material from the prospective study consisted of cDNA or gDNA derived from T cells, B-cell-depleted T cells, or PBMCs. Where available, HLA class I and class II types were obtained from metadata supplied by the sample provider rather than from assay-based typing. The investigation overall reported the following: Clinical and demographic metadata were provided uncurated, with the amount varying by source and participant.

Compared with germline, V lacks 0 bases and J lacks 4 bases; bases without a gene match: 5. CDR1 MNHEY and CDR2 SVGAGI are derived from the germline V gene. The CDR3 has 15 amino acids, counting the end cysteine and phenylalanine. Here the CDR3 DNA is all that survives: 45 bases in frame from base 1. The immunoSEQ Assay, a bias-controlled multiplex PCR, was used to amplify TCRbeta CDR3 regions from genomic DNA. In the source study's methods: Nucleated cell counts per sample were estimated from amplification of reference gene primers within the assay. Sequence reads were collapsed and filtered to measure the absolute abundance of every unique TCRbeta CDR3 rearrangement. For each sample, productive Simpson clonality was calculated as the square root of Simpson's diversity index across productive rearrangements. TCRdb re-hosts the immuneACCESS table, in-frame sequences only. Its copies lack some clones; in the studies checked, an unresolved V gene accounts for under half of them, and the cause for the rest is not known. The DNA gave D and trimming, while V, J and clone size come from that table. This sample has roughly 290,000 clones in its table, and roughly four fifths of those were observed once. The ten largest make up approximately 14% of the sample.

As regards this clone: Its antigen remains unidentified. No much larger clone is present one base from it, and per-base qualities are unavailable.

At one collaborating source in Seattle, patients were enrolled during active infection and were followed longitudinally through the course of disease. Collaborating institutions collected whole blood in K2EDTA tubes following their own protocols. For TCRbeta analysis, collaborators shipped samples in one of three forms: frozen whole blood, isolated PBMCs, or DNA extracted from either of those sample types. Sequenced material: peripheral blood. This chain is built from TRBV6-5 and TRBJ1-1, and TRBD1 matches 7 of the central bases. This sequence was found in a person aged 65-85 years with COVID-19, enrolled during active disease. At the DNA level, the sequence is TGTGCCAGCAGTTACTCCAGACAGGGAGGCACTGAAGCTTTCTTT. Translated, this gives CASSYSRQGGTEAFF.